The 18 T cell receptor beta chains below all came from one sample that was sequenced in a study of T cell changes during pregnancy in multiple sclerosis. Only in-frame clones appear in the TCRdb table, and some are missing; sequencing was by immunoSEQ multiplex PCR. The sample yields some 90,000 clones, more than 90% seen once. Sequenced here: peripheral blood, sampled in the first trimester of pregnancy. Source of these receptors: a female donor with multiple sclerosis, enrolled in a pregnancy study.

This chain joins TRBV5-6 and TRBJ2-5; the match to TRBD2 covers 7 bases. There are 12 residues in the CDR3. Germline V CDR1 and CDR2: SGHDT, YYEEEE. CDR3 in amino acids: CKRRTGGETQYF. The CDR3 DNA follows: TGTAAACGACGGACGGGAGGAGAGACCCAGTACTTC.

The chain employs TRBV6-5 and TRBJ1-2; D possibly corresponds to TRBD1 (6 bases). This CDR3 contains 14 residues. Germline lookup yields CDR1 MNHEY and CDR2 SVGAGI. Trimming removed 6 bases from V and 3 bases from J, with 14 bases in between. The CDR3 is CASSRGGADYGYTF. The DNA for the CDR3 is TGTGCCAGCAGCCGGGGGGGGGCGGACTATGGCTACACCTTC.

The chain recombines TRBV5-1 with TRBJ1-1; D might be TRBD1 (5 bases). With 0 bases removed from V and 4 bases from J, the gap between germline ends came to 16 bases. This CDR3 comprises 16 residues. The germline CDR1 and CDR2 sequences are SGHRS and YFSETQ. Here the CDR3 DNA reads TGCGCCAGCAGCTTGGGCGCAGGGATGGGGCGCACTGAAGCTTTCTTT. This codes for CASSLGAGMGRTEAFF.

The chain has TRBV19 and TRBJ1-2; TRBD1 is a possible D gene (6 bases). The germline V and J ends were trimmed by 8 bases and 2 bases, with 12 bases remaining between them. The CDR3 has 13 residues. Looked up from germline, CDR1 is LNHDA and CDR2 is SQIVND (reference sequence). The CDR3 coding sequence is TGTGCCAGTGGTCCCGGGACAAACTATGGCTACACCTTC. Encoded protein: CASGPGTNYGYTF.

The V and J genes are TRBV11-3 and TRBJ1-1, with D tentatively TRBD1 (5 bases). Trimming removed 1 base from V and 1 base from J, with 7 bases in between. The CDR3 is 14 residues long. Germline CDR1 and CDR2: SGHNT and YENEEA. CDR3 region: CASSLGGGNTEAFF. The CDR3 nucleotides are TGTGCCAGCAGCTTAGGCGGGGGGAACACTGAAGCTTTCTTT.

This clone has just a few counts. This chain joins TRBV29-1 and TRBJ1-1, with a tentative D call TRBD1 (5 bases). Germline V gene data show CDR1 as SQVTM and CDR2 as ANQGSEA. CDR3 length equals 12 residues. The V gene lost 6 bases and the J gene lost 1 base, with 9 bases spanning the gap. The CDR3 loop reads CSVDGANTEAFF. Here the CDR3 DNA reads TGCAGCGTCGATGGGGCGAACACTGAAGCTTTCTTT.

This clone was seen a handful of times. The chain joins TRBV5-6 to TRBJ1-2; 7 bases fit TRBD1. V trimming: 1 base; J trimming: 7 bases; junction bases outside the gene matches: 4. This CDR3 region has 13 residues. Germline V CDR1 and CDR2: SGHDT, YYEEEE. The CDR3 DNA sequence: TGTGCCAGCAGCTTGTCAGGGGGTGGTGGCTACACCTTC. Translated, it gives CASSLSGGGGYTF.

V and J are TRBV7-9 and TRBJ2-3, with 10 positions matching TRBD2. This CDR3 is 16 amino acids long. In germline, CDR1 is SEHNR, CDR2 FQNEAQ (reference sequence). With V trimmed by 5 bases and J by 2 bases, 7 bases remained unmatched. This chain's CDR3 is CASSPWTSGHTDTQYF. DNA for the CDR3: TGTGCCAGCAGCCCCTGGACTAGCGGACACACAGATACGCAGTATTTT.

The V call is TRBV5-6, the J call TRBJ2-1, with TRBD2 matching over 8 bases. This CDR3 spans 16 amino acids. Germline values: CDR1 SGHDT, CDR2 YYEEEE. V dropped 0 bases and J dropped 0; count of bases not matched to a gene: 2. CDR3 sequence (DNA): TGTGCCAGCAGCTTGGAGCGGGGGAGCTCCTACAATGAGCAGTTCTTC. Protein: CASSLERGSSYNEQFF.

This chain joins TRBV9 and TRBJ2-5, with D tentatively TRBD1 (5 bases). V was clipped by 0 bases and J by 5 bases, with 11 bases between them. The CDR3 sequence is 14 residues long. Germline V gives CDR1 SGDLS, CDR2 YYNGEE. CDR3 amino acids: CASSVAQAGETQYF. CDR3 bases: TGTGCCAGCAGCGTAGCACAGGCAGGGGAGACCCAGTACTTC.

The chain employs TRBV11-2 and TRBJ1-1; TRBD1 matches 9 bases. The junction had 8 bases not matched to a gene; V was cut back by 5 bases and J by 7 bases. This CDR3 is 14 amino acids long. Per the germline V gene, CDR1 is SGHAT and CDR2 is FQNNGV. The CDR3 DNA sequence: TGTGCCAGCAGCGCCGGGACAGGGAGAGGTGAAGCTTTCTTT. It codes for CASSAGTGRGEAFF.

The rearrangement uses TRBV5-1 and TRBJ2-3; 14 bases map to TRBD2. The V segment lost 0 bases and the J segment 2 bases; nucleotides outside the gene matches: 8. This CDR3 contains 19 residues. The germline gives CDR1 SGHRS, CDR2 YFSETQ. CDR3 sequence (DNA): TGCGCCAGCAGCTTGGAGGTCTGGGGACTAGCGGGAGTCACAGATACGCAGTATTTT. Protein: CASSLEVWGLAGVTDTQYF.

This clone came up once. This chain connects TRBV9 to TRBJ2-1; no reliable D call. CDR1 and CDR2 from the germline V gene are SGDLS and YYNGEE. The germline V and J ends were trimmed by 0 bases and 0 bases, with 13 bases remaining between them. There are 17 residues in the CDR3. The CDR3 loop reads CASSVESERSSYNEQFF. The CDR3, as DNA: TGTGCCAGCAGCGTAGAGAGCGAAAGAAGCTCCTACAATGAGCAGTTCTTC.

The chain is built from TRBV10-2 and TRBJ2-7, with D tentatively TRBD1 (5 bases). Germline lookup yields CDR1 WSHSY and CDR2 SAAADI. This CDR3 is 14 amino acids long. With 6 bases removed from V and 1 base from J, the gap between germline ends came to 13 bases. The CDR3 sequence is CASRGPAGSYEQYF. The CDR3 coding sequence is TGCGCCAGCAGGGGGCCGGCAGGGTCCTACGAGCAGTACTTC.

This rearrangement joins TRBV4-1 to TRBJ2-1; 10 bases match TRBD2. This CDR3 is built from 17 residues. CDR1 and CDR2 from the germline V gene are MGHRA and YSYEKL. Trimming at V came to 2 bases and at J to 4 bases, leaving 8 bases not matched to a gene. CDR3: CASSQPRTSGYYNEQFF. In nucleotides, the CDR3 is TGCGCCAGCAGCCAACCCCGGACTAGCGGCTATTACAATGAGCAGTTCTTC.

The V and J genes are TRBV5-1 and TRBJ2-3; TRBD2 matches 9 bases. This CDR3 comprises 16 residues. Losses at the gene ends were 0 bases for V and 5 bases for J; bases not matched to a gene: 7. Germline V CDR1 and CDR2: SGHRS, YFSETQ. CDR3 nucleotides: TGCGCCAGCAGCTTGGTTCTGCGGGAGGGCCGAGATACGCAGTATTTT. Translating it yields CASSLVLREGRDTQYF.

V usage is TRBV18 and J usage is TRBJ1-1; TRBD1 agrees at 8 bases. The CDR3 extends over 13 amino acids. Germline CDR1 KGHSH, CDR2 LQKENI. Trimming took 4 bases from V and 4 from J; bases not matched to a gene: 2. This CDR3 reads CASSRGQGTEAFF. The CDR3 DNA reads TGTGCCAGCTCACGCGGACAGGGCACTGAAGCTTTCTTT.

This chain joins TRBV4-1 and TRBJ1-3; the D gene is possibly TRBD1 (6 bases). Looked up from germline, CDR1 is MGHRA and CDR2 is YSYEKL. V lost 0 bases, J lost 2 bases, and 8 bases lay in between. The length of the CDR3 is 15 residues. Here the CDR3 DNA reads TGCGCCAGCAGCCAAGACAGGGGAGCTGGAAACACCATATATTTT. This encodes CASSQDRGAGNTIYF.